Below are 13 T cell receptor beta chains sequenced from a single sample in a study of blood T cell repertoires in COVID-19 (dated by TCRdb to about 2020). Receptor libraries were prepared by the immunoSEQ multiplex PCR assay. TCRdb carries this immuneACCESS record with in-frame sequences only. Its versions omit some clonotypes, under half of them owing to an unresolved V gene in the studies checked, with the rest unexplained. Recorded for this sample are fewer than 250,000 clones; more than 70% of them occurred a single time. The biggest ten clones account for under 3.5% of the sample. The source material was peripheral blood. The receptors were gathered from a man aged 50 to 59 with active or convalescent COVID-19.

The V gene is TRBV12-3 or TRBV12-4, the J gene TRBJ1-2; 8 nucleotides align to TRBD1. J was trimmed by 7 bases and V by 3 bases; bases with no gene match: 4. The CDR3 is 13 amino acids. The DNA of the CDR3 is TGTGCCAGCAGTTTTCAGGGGGCGTTTGGCTACACCTTC. Protein sequence: CASSFQGAFGYTF.

V and J are TRBV6-6 and TRBJ1-2; 8 nucleotides line up with TRBD1. This CDR3 is 16 amino acids long. V was clipped by 5 bases and J by 1 base; unmatched bases: 9. In germline, CDR1 is MNHNY, CDR2 SVGAGI (reference sequence). The CDR3 bases are TGTGCCAGCAGTCCGACGACAGGGGCCCGTAACTATGGCTACACCTTC. Translated, it gives CASSPTTGARNYGYTF.

This clone has only a few counts. Here the CDR3 reads CASRAGGEQYF. As DNA, the CDR3 is TGCGCCAGCAGAGCGGGAGGCGAGCAGTACTTC. The chain uses TRBV10-1 and TRBJ2-7, with 9 bases lining up with TRBD2. CDR3 size: 11 residues. The V gene end was trimmed by 6 bases and the J gene end by 6 bases; junction bases not matched to a gene: 0. Looked up from germline, CDR1 is WNHNN and CDR2 is SYGVQD (reference sequence).

The chain is built from TRBV19 and TRBJ1-5; D is uncertain. This CDR3 is built from 16 residues. Germline lookup yields CDR1 LNHDA and CDR2 SQIVND (reference sequence). Deletions cut 7 bases from V and 2 bases from J, with 18 bases between. CDR3 nucleotide sequence: TGTGCCAGTACTACTGCGGAGGGCCTCGGCAATCAGCCCCAGCATTTT. Amino acid sequence: CASTTAEGLGNQPQHF.

This chain uses TRBV3-1 (or the pseudogene TRBV3-2) with TRBJ1-1; no definite D call. The V gene's germline CDR1 is LGHDT and CDR2 YNNKEL (reference sequence). Trimming pared 4 bases from V and 0 bases from J, leaving 6 bases between. The CDR3 has 13 residues. In nucleotides, the CDR3 is TGTGCCAGCAGCCTCACAATGAACACTGAAGCTTTCTTT. It yields the protein CASSLTMNTEAFF.

The sample holds a few counts of this clone. V and J are TRBV15 and TRBJ1-2; 9 nucleotides agree with TRBD1. The J segment lost 4 bases and the V segment lost 10 bases, leaving 7 bases of the junction unmatched. Germline V gene lookup returns CDR1 LNHNV and CDR2 YYDKDF (reference sequence). The CDR3 loop spans 13 amino acids. The CDR3 loop reads CAIRQGGAYGYTF. The CDR3 bases are TGTGCCATTCGACAGGGGGGAGCCTATGGCTACACCTTC.

This chain links TRBV15 with TRBJ2-1; TRBD2 is a possible D gene (6 bases). Trimming removed 4 bases at V and 8 bases at J, with 15 bases between. The germline V gene encodes CDR1 LNHNV and CDR2 YYDKDF (reference sequence). The length of the CDR3 is 14 residues. The CDR3 sequence is CATSIRLEPDEQFF. DNA for the CDR3: TGTGCCACCAGCATACGACTAGAGCCTGATGAGCAGTTCTTC. Together with reference TRBV15 and TRBJ2-1, the CDR3 gives the full variable domain: DAMVIQNPRYQVTQFGKPVTLSCSQTLNHNVMYWYQQKSSQAPKLLFHYYDKDFNNEADTPDNFQSRRPNTSFCFLDIRSPGLGDTAMYLCATSIRLEPDEQFFGPGTRLTVL.

The chain is built from TRBV7-6 and TRBJ1-1, with TRBD1 matching 10 bases. With 6 bases clipped from V and 0 bases from J, the junction kept 10 bases outside the gene matches. The CDR3 consists of 17 residues. Per the germline V gene, CDR1 is SGHVS and CDR2 is FNYEAQ. CDR3 DNA: TGTGCCAGCAGTTCGACAGGGGGCGCTGATATGAACACTGAAGCTTTCTTT. Translation gives CASSSTGGADMNTEAFF.

V gene TRBV9 combines with J gene TRBJ1-5, with no clear D. Germline CDR1 and CDR2: SGDLS and YYNGEE. Trimming removed 6 bases at V and 0 bases at J, with 10 bases between. This CDR3 spans 14 amino acids. CDR3 region: CASTSGDSNQPQHF. The CDR3, as DNA: TGTGCCAGCACGAGCGGTGATAGCAATCAGCCCCAGCATTTT.

The V gene is TRBV10-2, the J gene TRBJ2-5; 9 nucleotides align to TRBD2. V gave up 0 bases and J gave up 4 bases; unmatched junction bases: 9. CDR1 is WSHSY, CDR2 SAAADI, per germline. The CDR3 consists of 17 residues. The CDR3 sequence: CASSESPASGMRETQYF. The CDR3 nucleotides are TGCGCCAGCAGTGAGTCGCCGGCTAGCGGGATGCGAGAGACCCAGTACTTC.

Only one count was recorded for this clone. The chain combines TRBV5-1 with TRBJ2-4; 7 bases are a match to TRBD1. This CDR3 has 14 amino acids. V shed 2 bases, J shed 10 bases, and the junction held 9 bases outside the gene matches. From germline, CDR1 is SGHRS and CDR2 YFSETQ. The CDR3 nucleotides read TGCGCCAGCAGCTTAGAGCGGCCCAGGGGGATTCAGTACTTC. Encoded protein: CASSLERPRGIQYF.

This clone was seen just once. The chain joins TRBV25-1 to TRBJ2-5; 9 nucleotides agree with TRBD2. CDR1 is MGHDK and CDR2 is SYGVNS in the germline V gene. The CDR3 totals 13 residues. The ends lost 5 bases at V and 5 bases at J; junction bases unmatched: 3. In DNA, the CDR3 is TGTGCCAGCAGTCCGAGCGGGAGGGAGACCCAGTACTTC. Residues: CASSPSGRETQYF.

The chain has TRBV20-1 and TRBJ1-1; the D is unclear. Germline CDR1 is DFQATT and CDR2 is SNEGSKA (reference sequence). Deletions cut 6 bases from V and 8 bases from J, with 13 bases between. This CDR3 is 11 amino acids long. CDR3 bases: TGCAGTGCCGAGGAGGCGGAAGAAGCTTTCTTT. It is translated as CSAEEAEEAFF.